This TCR beta chain was sequenced for a study of cytomegalovirus exposure and HLA in healthy donors. On this clone: The antigen is not known.

Study-wide findings and caveats: A later look showed TCR association rates differing by HLA locus, highest for DRB1 and lowest for HLA-C.

Amplification used 60 Vbeta primers and 13 Jbeta primers. Assay: immunoSEQ multiplex PCR; the TCRdb copy retains only in-frame clones and omits some. The sample shows about 210,000 clones, about four fifths of them seen only once. The sample consisted of PBMCs. The TCR sequence derives from a man aged 35 to 55 in good health and CMV-seropositive.

Here the CDR3 reads CSVEIITGETQYF. The CDR3 DNA reads TGCAGCGTTGAAATTATTACAGGGGAGACCCAGTACTTC. This chain uses TRBV29-1 with TRBJ2-5; weak D call: TRBD1 (6 bases). The ends were cut back, 2 bases at V and 5 bases at J, with 12 bases in the middle. The CDR3 is made up of 13 amino acids. CDR1 and CDR2 (germline): SQVTM, ANQGSEA. The full variable domain, in which reference TRBV29-1 and TRBJ2-5 provide the parts outside the CDR3, is SAVISQKPSRDICQRGTSLTIQCQVDSQVTMMFWYRQQPGQSLTLIATANQGSEATYESGFVIDKFPISRPNLTFSTLTVSNMSPEDSSIYLCSVEIITGETQYFGPGTRLLVL.